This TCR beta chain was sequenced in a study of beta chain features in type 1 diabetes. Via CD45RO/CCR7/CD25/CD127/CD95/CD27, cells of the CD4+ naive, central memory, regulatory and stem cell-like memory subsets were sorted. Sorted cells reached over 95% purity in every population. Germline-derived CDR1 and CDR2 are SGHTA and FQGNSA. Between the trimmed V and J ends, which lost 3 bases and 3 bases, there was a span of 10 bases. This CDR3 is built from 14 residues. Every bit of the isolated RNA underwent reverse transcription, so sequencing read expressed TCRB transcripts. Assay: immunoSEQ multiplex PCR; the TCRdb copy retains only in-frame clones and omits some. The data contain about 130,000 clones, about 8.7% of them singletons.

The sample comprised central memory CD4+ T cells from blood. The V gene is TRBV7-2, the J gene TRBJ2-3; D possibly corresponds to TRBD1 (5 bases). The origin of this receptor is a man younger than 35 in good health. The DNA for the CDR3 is TGTGCCAGCAGCTTGGGGCATACGACAGATACGCAGTATTTT. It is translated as CASSLGHTTDTQYF.